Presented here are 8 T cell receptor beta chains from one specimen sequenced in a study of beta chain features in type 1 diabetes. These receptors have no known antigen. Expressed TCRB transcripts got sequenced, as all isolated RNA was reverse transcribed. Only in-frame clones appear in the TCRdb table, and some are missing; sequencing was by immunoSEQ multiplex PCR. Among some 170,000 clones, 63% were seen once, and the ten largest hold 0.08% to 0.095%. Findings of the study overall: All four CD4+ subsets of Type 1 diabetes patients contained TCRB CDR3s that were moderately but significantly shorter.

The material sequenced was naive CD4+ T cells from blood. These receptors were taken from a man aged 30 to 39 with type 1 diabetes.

CDR3: CSVKAGPSTDTQYF. CDR3 in DNA: TGCAGCGTCAAAGCGGGGCCTAGCACAGATACGCAGTATTTT. This rearrangement joins TRBV29-1 to TRBJ2-3; 7 nucleotides line up with TRBD2. The CDR3 is 14 amino acids. Germline loops: CDR1 SQVTM, CDR2 ANQGSEA. The trim removed 6 bases at V and 0 bases at J, leaving 6 bases unmatched.

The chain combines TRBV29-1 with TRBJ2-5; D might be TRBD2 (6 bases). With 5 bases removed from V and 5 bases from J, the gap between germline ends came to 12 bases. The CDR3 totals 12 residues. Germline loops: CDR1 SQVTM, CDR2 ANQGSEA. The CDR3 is CSVPSGGETQYF. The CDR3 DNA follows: TGCAGCGTTCCGTCCGGAGGGGAGACCCAGTACTTC.

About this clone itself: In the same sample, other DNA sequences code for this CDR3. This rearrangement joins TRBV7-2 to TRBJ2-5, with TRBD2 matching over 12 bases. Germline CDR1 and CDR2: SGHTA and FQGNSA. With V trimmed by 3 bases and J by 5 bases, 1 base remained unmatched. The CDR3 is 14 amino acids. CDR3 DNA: TGTGCCAGCAGCTTGGGGACTAGCGGGGAGACCCAGTACTTC. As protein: CASSLGTSGETQYF.

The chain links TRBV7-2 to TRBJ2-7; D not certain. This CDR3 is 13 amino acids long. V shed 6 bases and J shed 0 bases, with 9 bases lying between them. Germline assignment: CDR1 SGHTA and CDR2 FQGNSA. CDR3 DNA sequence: TGTGCCAGCAGTCCAGAATACTCCTACGAGCAGTACTTC. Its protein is CASSPEYSYEQYF.

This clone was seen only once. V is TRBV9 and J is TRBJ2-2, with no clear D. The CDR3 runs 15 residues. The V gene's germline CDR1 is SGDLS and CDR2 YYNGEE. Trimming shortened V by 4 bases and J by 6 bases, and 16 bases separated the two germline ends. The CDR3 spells CASSSAPGMAGELFF. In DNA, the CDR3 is TGTGCCAGCAGCTCCGCCCCGGGCATGGCCGGGGAGCTGTTTTTT.

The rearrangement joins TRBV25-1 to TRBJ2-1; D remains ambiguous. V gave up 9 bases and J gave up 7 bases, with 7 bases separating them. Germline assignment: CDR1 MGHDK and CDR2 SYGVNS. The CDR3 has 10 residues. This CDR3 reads CASYSNEQFF. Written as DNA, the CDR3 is TGTGCCAGTTATTCTAATGAGCAGTTCTTC.

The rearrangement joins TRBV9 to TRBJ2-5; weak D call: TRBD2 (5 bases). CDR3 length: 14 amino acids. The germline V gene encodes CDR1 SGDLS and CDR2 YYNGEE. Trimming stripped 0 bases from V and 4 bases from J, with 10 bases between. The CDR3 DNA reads TGTGCCAGCAGCGTAGGAGGAGGTATAGAGACCCAGTACTTC. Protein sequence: CASSVGGGIETQYF.

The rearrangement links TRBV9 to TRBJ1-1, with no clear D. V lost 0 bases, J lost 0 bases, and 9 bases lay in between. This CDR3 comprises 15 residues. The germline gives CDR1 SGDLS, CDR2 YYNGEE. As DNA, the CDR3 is TGTGCCAGCAGCGTAGCGGGGATCATGAACACTGAAGCTTTCTTT. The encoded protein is CASSVAGIMNTEAFF.